The clone carrying this T cell receptor beta chain was seen a few times. This sample was taken from a study of blood T cell repertoires in COVID-19. About the research overall: Acute and convalescent COVID-19 samples came from the United States, Italy and Spain.

Under the authors' procedure: It was from reference gene primer amplification that nucleated cell counts were estimated. Some clones are missing from TCRdb's copy, which holds only in-frame ones; the method was immunoSEQ multiplex PCR. That table is the source of V, J and clone size, and D and trimming were worked out from the DNA. The profile covers roughly 150,000 clones, with around 85% appearing a single time and 6.5% to 7.5% taken by the ten largest. Germline values: CDR1 ENHRY, CDR2 SYGVKD. The CDR3 consists of 12 residues. Trimming shortened V by 5 bases and J by 4 bases, and 8 bases separated the two germline ends.

The V and J genes are TRBV10-3 and TRBJ1-1, with a weak D call TRBD1 (5 bases). The receptor was derived from an elderly man with COVID-19, enrolled during active disease. Input material: peripheral blood. The CDR3 loop reads CAISPGITEAFF. CDR3 sequence (DNA): TGTGCCATCAGTCCAGGGATCACTGAAGCTTTCTTT.